Below are 18 T cell receptor beta chains sequenced from a single sample in a study of blood T cell repertoires in COVID-19. Only in-frame clones appear in the TCRdb table, and some are missing; sequencing was by immunoSEQ multiplex PCR. The repertoire holds 140,000 to 150,000 clones, approximately 80% seen once, with roughly 17% in the top ten. Material: peripheral blood. The origin of the receptors is a man aged 45-60 years with acute or convalescent COVID-19.

The chain carries TRBV7-8 and TRBJ1-5, with 7 bases that match TRBD1. There are 17 residues in the CDR3. CDR1 SGHVS and CDR2 FQNEAQ come from the germline V gene. The trim removed 5 bases at V and 3 bases at J, leaving 13 bases unmatched. CDR3 in amino acids: CASSEGATSSFNQPQHF. The CDR3 bases are TGTGCCAGCAGCGAGGGGGCGACGTCCTCTTTCAATCAGCCCCAGCATTTT.

A note on this clone: In the same sample, other DNA sequences code for this CDR3. This chain uses TRBV30 with TRBJ1-2; D remains unclear. Germline V gives CDR1 GTSNPN, CDR2 SVGIG (reference sequence). Trimming shortened V by 0 bases and J by 8 bases, and 7 bases separated the two germline ends. The CDR3 covers 11 residues. The CDR3 reads CAWSVAGGYTF. The CDR3 bases are TGTGCCTGGAGTGTGGCAGGCGGCTACACCTTC.

The V gene is TRBV7-8, the J gene TRBJ2-1; 10 nucleotides agree with TRBD1. With 3 bases clipped from V and 9 bases from J, the junction kept 8 bases outside the gene matches. CDR3 length: 15 amino acids. The germline V gene encodes CDR1 SGHVS and CDR2 FQNEAQ. For the CDR3, the DNA is TGTGCCAGCAGCTTCCGGACAGGGGGGTGGATTGAGCAGTTCTTC. It yields the protein CASSFRTGGWIEQFF.

The chain couples TRBV10-3 to TRBJ1-6, with a weak D call TRBD1 (6 bases). The CDR3 loop spans 13 amino acids. Germline V lookup: CDR1 ENHRY, CDR2 SYGVKD. V was shortened by 3 bases and J by 6 bases, with 6 bases between the two germline ends. The CDR3 region has the DNA TGTGCCATCAGTGACAGGGGTAATTCACCCCTCCACTTT. Translation: CAISDRGNSPLHF.

CDR3 loop: CASSLGSSGNTIYF. DNA of the CDR3: TGTGCCAGCTCACTCGGGAGCTCTGGAAACACCATATATTTT. The gene calls are TRBV18 and TRBJ1-3; D uncertain. The CDR3 length is 14 residues. CDR1 KGHSH and CDR2 LQKENI come from the germline V gene. The V and J ends lost 4 bases and 0 bases respectively, with 7 bases between them.

This chain connects TRBV25-1 to TRBJ2-1; 7 bases are a match to TRBD2. This CDR3 region has 13 residues. Germline V gene data show CDR1 as MGHDK and CDR2 as SYGVNS. J gave up 10 bases and V 0 bases, and 3 bases lay outside the gene matches. The CDR3 DNA is TGTGCCAGCAGTGAATATCAGGGAGGGGAGCAGTTCTTC. Encoded protein: CASSEYQGGEQFF.

V usage is TRBV5-6 and J usage is TRBJ1-6; 10 bases match TRBD1. Germline V lookup: CDR1 SGHDT, CDR2 YYEEEE. The CDR3 is 16 amino acids. Trimming took 4 bases from V and 6 from J; bases not matched to a gene: 7. CDR3 region: CASSPGTGVGNSPLHF. CDR3 DNA sequence: TGTGCCAGCAGCCCCGGGACAGGGGTGGGTAATTCACCCCTCCACTTT. Drawing the rest from reference TRBV5-6 and TRBJ1-6, the complete variable domain is DAGVTQSPTHLIKTRGQQVTLRCSPKSGHDTVSWYQQALGQGPQFIFQYYEEEERQRGNFPDRFSGHQFPNYSSELNVNALLLGDSALYLCASSPGTGVGNSPLHFGNGTRLTVT.

The J gene is TRBJ1-2, the V gene TRBV24-1; 8 bases are shared with TRBD1. In germline, CDR1 is KGHDR, CDR2 SFDVKD. V dropped 6 bases and J dropped 3; count of bases not matched to a gene: 5. There are 14 residues in the CDR3. The CDR3 nucleotides are TGTGCCACCAGTCCAGGGGGCAGGGACTATGGCTACACCTTC. It specifies CATSPGGRDYGYTF.

This sequence joins TRBV4-1 and TRBJ2-3, with a weak D call TRBD2 (6 bases). This CDR3 has 15 residues. Trimming removed 3 bases from V and 0 bases from J, with 10 bases in between. Germline assignment: CDR1 MGHRA and CDR2 YSYEKL. The CDR3, as DNA: TGCGCCAGCAGCCAGCGGGACTTTAGCACAGATACGCAGTATTTT. Residues: CASSQRDFSTDTQYF.

This clone showed up just a few times. This chain joins TRBV28 and TRBJ1-1; weak D call: TRBD1 (6 bases). Germline CDR1 MDHEN, CDR2 SYDVKM. V was cut by 4 bases and J by 8 bases, with 20 bases left in between. The CDR3 runs to 15 residues. The CDR3 DNA reads TGTGCCAGCAGTTCCCCCGGGGGGGCCAGAGGCGAAGCTTTCTTT. It specifies CASSSPGGARGEAFF.

J is TRBJ1-4 and V is TRBV15; weak D call: TRBD1 (5 bases). V was cut by 1 base and J by 7 bases, with 16 bases left in between. The CDR3 has 16 residues. The V gene's germline CDR1 is LNHNV and CDR2 YYDKDF (reference sequence). The CDR3 is CATSRVVGGLGEKLFF. The CDR3 coding sequence is TGTGCCACCAGCAGAGTTGTGGGGGGTTTGGGTGAAAAACTGTTTTTT. Using reference TRBV15 and TRBJ1-4 for the parts outside the CDR3, the full variable domain is DAMVIQNPRYQVTQFGKPVTLSCSQTLNHNVMYWYQQKSSQAPKLLFHYYDKDFNNEADTPDNFQSRRPNTSFCFLDIRSPGLGDTAMYLCATSRVVGGLGEKLFFGSGTQLSVL.

CDR3 bases: TGTGCCTGGGGCATGAACACTGAAGCTTTCTTT. This encodes CAWGMNTEAFF. This chain uses TRBV30 with TRBJ1-1; D remains ambiguous. V was clipped by 5 bases and J by 0 bases, with 4 bases between them. Germline lookup yields CDR1 GTSNPN and CDR2 SVGIG (reference sequence). CDR3 size: 11 residues.

V gene TRBV4-1 combines with J gene TRBJ2-2, with 11 bases aligning to TRBD1. The junction had 21 bases not matched to a gene; V was cut back by 5 bases and J by 7 bases. The CDR3 spans 20 residues. From germline, CDR1 is MGHRA and CDR2 YSYEKL. For the CDR3, the DNA is TGCGCCAGCAGCGCAAACCCTACGCCGGGACAGGGGGTGATTTTCGGGGAGCTGTTTTTT. It is translated as CASSANPTPGQGVIFGELFF.

The chain employs TRBV19 and TRBJ1-5; 9 bases are a match to TRBD1. The CDR3 is 15 residues long. CDR1 LNHDA and CDR2 SQIVND come from the germline V gene (reference sequence). J lost 1 base, V lost 6 bases, and 4 bases had no gene match. The CDR3 bases are TGTGCCAGTAGGGGACAGGGAGGCAGCAATCAGCCCCAGCATTTT. Translated: CASRGQGGSNQPQHF.

The gene calls are TRBV5-1 and TRBJ1-4; 10 bases are a match to TRBD1. This CDR3 has 16 residues. Trimming cost V 4 bases and J 3 bases; bases outside gene matches: 6. Germline lookup yields CDR1 SGHRS and CDR2 YFSETQ. The chain's CDR3 is CASSRDRGDANEKLFF. The CDR3 DNA reads as TGCGCCAGCAGCCGGGACAGGGGAGATGCTAATGAAAAACTGTTTTTT.

V gene TRBV11-2 combines with J gene TRBJ2-2; the match to TRBD2 covers 10 bases. The CDR3 has 17 amino acids. The V segment lost 0 bases and the J segment 6 bases; nucleotides outside the gene matches: 7. CDR1 SGHAT and CDR2 FQNNGV come from the germline V gene. CDR3 amino acids: CASSLDSASGGAGELFF. The DNA for the CDR3 is TGTGCCAGCAGCTTAGACTCAGCCAGCGGGGGGGCCGGGGAGCTGTTTTTT.

The V call is TRBV2, the J call TRBJ2-2; D is perhaps TRBD2 (5 bases). The germline V gene has CDR1 SNHLY and CDR2 FYNNEI. The V and J ends lost 3 bases and 3 bases respectively, with 8 bases between them. The CDR3 contains 14 residues. CDR3 amino acids: CASSEYGDTGELFF. The CDR3 DNA reads as TGTGCCAGCAGTGAGTACGGGGACACCGGGGAGCTGTTTTTT.

The chain carries TRBV27 and TRBJ1-2; a possible D gene is TRBD1 (6 bases). Trimming left V 4 bases short and J 8 bases short, with 17 bases between. The CDR3 loop spans 14 amino acids. The germline V gene encodes CDR1 MNHEY and CDR2 SMNVEV (reference sequence). CDR3 in DNA: TGTGCCAGCAGTTCCACAGGGTTCAATCTCGGCTACACCTTC. It encodes CASSSTGFNLGYTF.